The source of this T cell receptor (beta chain) is a study of CXCR3-negative and CXCR3-positive naive CD8 T cells. Findings and caveats of the study: Against CXCR3-negative naive cells, CXCR3-positive naive cells showed more hydrophobic TRB CDR3s. For the naive subsets, surface CD5 was similar, and TCR strength was inferred from TRB CDR3 properties. Memory cells showed distinct TRBV-TRBJ patterns, while the two naive subsets matched.

With respect to this clonotype: Its cognate antigen is unknown.

All TRB cDNA libraries came from 5' RACE performed with UMI labels. TCRdb reprocessed the 5' RACE reads and reports one entry per CDR3 protein, with no DNA. The sample table includes some 120,000 distinct CDR3 sequences. This CDR3 is 14 amino acids long. Within the CD8+ T cell compartment, naive cells were CD45RO-CCR7+CD27+CD95-. This TCR was recovered from a human donor in good health. Some clones in this sample may be carry-over from other donors' samples. The sequenced material came from naive CXCR3+ CD8+ T cells from blood. Subset defined: CD45RO-CCR7+CD27+CD95- naive CD8+ T cells expressing CXCR3 (TNR3+). This sequence joins TRBV12-3 or TRBV12-4 and TRBJ1-6; TCRdb reports TRBD1, a call that lacks DNA to check it against. Here the CDR3 reads CASSPQGHNSPLHF.